This TCR beta chain was sequenced for a study of cytomegalovirus exposure and HLA in healthy donors. Whole-study context: About 85 million unique TCRs from HLA-typed donors were held in an early release of data. General study points: The authors listed over 150 TCR beta chains as cytomegalovirus-associated.

Per the germline V gene, CDR1 is MNHEY and CDR2 is SVGAGI. V lost 0 bases and J 5 bases, leaving 11 bases between the germline ends. This CDR3 has 15 residues. As concerns this clone: The antigen remains unidentified.

Both 60 Vbeta primers and 13 Jbeta primers went into the PCR. The repertoire was sequenced with immunoSEQ multiplex PCR; TCRdb's copy has only in-frame clones and lacks some. The sample shows roughly 110,000 clones, around three quarters of them seen only once. This sequence originates from a woman in her 30s in good health and CMV-seronegative. Sequencing input: PBMCs. The chain recombines TRBV6-5 with TRBJ1-5; D unclear. In DNA form, the CDR3 reads TGTGCCAGCAGTTACTCTTTCAGGCAAGATCAGCCCCAGCATTTT. Translated, it gives CASSYSFRQDQPQHF.